The present TCR beta chain was sequenced within a study of T cell responses to AZD1222 COVID-19 vaccine. Findings of the study overall: Rises in breadth and depth of Spike-specific TCRs came after two AZD1222 doses. Seropositivity was recorded at baseline in only six AZD1222 recipients. Most donors were white British and more were female, and clonal diversity was possibly underestimated.

Sequenced by immunoSEQ multiplex PCR; TCRdb stores in-frame clones only, minus some. The repertoire has 65,000 to 75,000 clones, over 60% of them found once; the top ten carry roughly 50%. Of note for this clone: Antigen: not known.

This CDR3 contains 14 residues. The TCR originated in an adult who received the AZD1222 COVID-19 vaccine. This rearrangement joins TRBV21-1 to TRBJ1-5. TRBV21-1 is flagged as a pseudogene. Sequencing was performed on peripheral blood, taken 28 days after the second AZD1222 dose. CDR3 in amino acids: CASSPTGDRQPQHF. The CDR3 DNA follows: TGTGCCAGCAGCCCTACGGGGGACCGTCAGCCCCAGCATTTT.